The present T cell receptor beta chain was sequenced within a study of shared clonotypes between healthy human individuals. Sequencing was performed with immunoSEQ multiplex PCR; in TCRdb, only in-frame clones are kept and a portion is missing. The top ten hold roughly 1.5% of the sample, which has approximately 940,000 clones, 76% seen once. V dropped 8 bases and J dropped 4; count of bases not matched to a gene: 10. The CDR3 consists of 15 residues. Germline values: CDR1 SNHLY, CDR2 FYNNEI. Sequencing was carried out using memory CD4+ T cells sorted from blood. As for subset: CD45RA-negative fraction. V usage is TRBV2 and J usage is TRBJ2-3, with 9 bases matching TRBD2. The sequence was collected from a man between 18 and 29 years old in good health. The CDR3 is CASARSAGGPDTQYF. In DNA, the CDR3 is TGTGCCAGCGCAAGGTCTGCGGGGGGGCCAGATACGCAGTATTTT.